The T cell receptor (beta chain) under discussion was sequenced for a study of a mutant IDH1 vaccine in newly diagnosed glioma. The wider study: Most patients had received both radiotherapy and temozolomide, the prior options being radiotherapy, temozolomide, or both.

Trimming removed 2 bases from V and 4 bases from J; junction bases left unmatched: 3. Germline values: CDR1 SEHNR, CDR2 FQNEAQ (reference sequence). CDR3 size: 15 residues. On this clone itself: Its target is unknown.

The time point here: week 35, safety follow-up. Each vaccine dose was 300 ug of mutant IDH1 20-mer peptide, with topical imiquimod. Vaccinations, eight in total, occurred in weeks 1, 3, 5, 7, 11, 15, 19, 23. Sequenced by immunoSEQ multiplex PCR; TCRdb stores in-frame clones only, minus some. This table has 45,000 or so clones, under 90% appearing once. The specimen was PBMCs, collected from a glioma patient whose treatment included an IDH1 peptide vaccine. The clonotype originates from a woman aged 40-49 years with glioma. Some clones in this sample may be carry-over from other donors' samples. V is TRBV7-9 and J is TRBJ2-3, with 10 positions matching TRBD1. CDR3 loop: CASSLWTGGSDTQYF. CDR3 bases: TGTGCCAGCAGCTTATGGACAGGGGGTTCAGATACGCAGTATTTT.